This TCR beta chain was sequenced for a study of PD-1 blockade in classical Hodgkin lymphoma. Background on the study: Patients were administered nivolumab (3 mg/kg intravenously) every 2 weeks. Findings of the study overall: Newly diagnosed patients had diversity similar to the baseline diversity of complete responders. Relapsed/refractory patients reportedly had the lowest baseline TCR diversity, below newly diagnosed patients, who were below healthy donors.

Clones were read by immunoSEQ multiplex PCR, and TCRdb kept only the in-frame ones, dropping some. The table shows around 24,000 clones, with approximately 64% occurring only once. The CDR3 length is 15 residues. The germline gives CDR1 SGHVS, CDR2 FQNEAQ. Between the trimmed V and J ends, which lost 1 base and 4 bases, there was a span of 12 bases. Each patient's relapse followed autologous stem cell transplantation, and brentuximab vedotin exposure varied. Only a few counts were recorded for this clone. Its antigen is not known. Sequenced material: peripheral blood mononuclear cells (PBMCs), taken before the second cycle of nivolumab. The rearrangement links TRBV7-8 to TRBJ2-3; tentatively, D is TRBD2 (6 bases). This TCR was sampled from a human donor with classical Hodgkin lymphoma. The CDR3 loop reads CASSLGRGRADTQYF. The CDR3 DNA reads TGTGCCAGCAGCTTAGGGAGGGGCAGAGCAGATACGCAGTATTTT.